The 5 T cell receptor beta chains reported below all come from one sample, sequenced in a study of blood T cell repertoires in COVID-19. Clones were sequenced by immunoSEQ multiplex PCR, and TCRdb holds only the in-frame ones, with some missing. The table records around 250,000 clones, about 84% of them present only once. The source material was peripheral blood. The source is a woman of 80 years or more with COVID-19, enrolled during active disease.

A word on this clone: This sample includes further DNA sequences coding for the same CDR3. The chain couples TRBV6-2 or TRBV6-3 to TRBJ2-1, with a tentative D call TRBD1 (6 bases). Per the germline V gene, CDR1 is MNHEY and CDR2 is SVGEGT. The CDR3 runs 13 residues. The ends were cut back, 5 bases at V and 3 bases at J, with 8 bases in the middle. CDR3 amino acids: CASSLDSYNEQFF. CDR3 coding DNA: TGTGCCAGCAGTCTGGACAGCTACAATGAGCAGTTCTTC.

CDR3 DNA sequence: TGTGCCACCAGTGTCCCAGGGCCTAATCAGCCCCAGCATTTT. Encoded protein: CATSVPGPNQPQHF. The V call is TRBV24-1, the J call TRBJ1-5, with D maybe TRBD1 (5 bases). The V gene's germline CDR1 is KGHDR and CDR2 SFDVKD. Trimming removed 5 bases from V and 4 bases from J, with 11 bases in between. The CDR3 loop spans 14 amino acids.

This clone was observed once. V is TRBV4-1 and J is TRBJ2-7; TRBD1 agrees at 9 bases. Germline CDR1 reads MGHRA; CDR2 reads YSYEKL. The CDR3 totals 15 residues. V was pared by 4 bases and J by 3 bases, with 7 bases of the junction left unmatched. Written as DNA, the CDR3 is TGCGCCAGCAGCCTTCCGGGACAGGGCGACTACGAGCAGTACTTC. Translated, it gives CASSLPGQGDYEQYF.

The chain links TRBV7-2 to TRBJ2-7; D call uncertain. Deletions cut 6 bases from V and 0 bases from J, with 9 bases between. CDR3 length: 13 amino acids. CDR1 and CDR2 from the germline V gene are SGHTA and FQGNSA. CDR3 protein: CASRLTVSYEQYF. The CDR3 DNA follows: TGTGCCAGCAGGCTAACGGTCTCCTACGAGCAGTACTTC.

This chain links TRBV11-2 with TRBJ2-5; D possibly corresponds to TRBD2 (5 bases). V dropped 2 bases and J dropped 4 bases, with 14 bases sitting between them. CDR3 length equals 15 residues. Per the germline V gene, CDR1 is SGHAT and CDR2 is FQNNGV. The CDR3 DNA follows: TGTGCCAGCAGCTTAACCCCGGGGTCGTTAGAGACCCAGTACTTC. Its protein product is CASSLTPGSLETQYF.